This entry describes one T cell receptor beta chain. The data are from a study of blood T cell repertoires in COVID-19. Study as a whole: COVID-19 samples collected from the United States, Italy and Spain covered acute and convalescent phases. PBMCs, B-cell-depleted T cells, or T cells provided the cDNA or gDNA that made up the material.

Trimming shortened V by 10 bases and J by 4 bases, and 10 bases separated the two germline ends. CDR3 length: 11 residues. Germline V gives CDR1 MNHNY, CDR2 SVGAGI (reference sequence). As handled by the study authors: Reference gene primers were amplified, and this amplification served to estimate nucleated cell counts. Data came from immunoSEQ multiplex PCR; TCRdb stores just in-frame clones and leaves some out. For V, J and clone size, that table is used; D and trimming come from the DNA. Of over 200,000 clones in the sample, about nine tenths are singletons; the top ten hold more than 5.5%. The specimen sequenced was peripheral blood. The chain is built from TRBV6-6 and TRBJ1-1, with D uncertain. The clonotype originates from a man aged 60 to 75 who had recovered from COVID-19. The CDR3 loop is CATSRGTEAFF. The DNA of the CDR3 is TGTGCCACCTCACGGGGCACTGAAGCTTTCTTT.